The rows below give T cell receptor beta chains drawn from one sample of a study of TIL therapy for anti-PD-1-resistant metastatic lung cancer. Data came from immunoSEQ multiplex PCR; TCRdb stores just in-frame clones and leaves some out. The sample has thousands of clones, roughly two thirds seen once; the top ten hold approximately 7.5%. Sequenced here: tumor tissue, sampled at baseline. The receptors originated from a person aged 25-85 years with non-small cell lung cancer. Each CDR3 is given with its conserved first and last residue. D genes are given only for firm matches. Clone size is given for some rows only: seen once, a few or many times, or a class if the clone is expanded.

d_call	clone_size	v_call	j_call	cdr3_aa	cdr3_nt
NA	few	TRBV19	TRBJ2-6	CASTSSRAGANVLTF	TGTGCCAGTACCTCGTCCAGGGCTGGGGCCAACGTCCTGACTTTC
NA	NA	TRBV7-8	TRBJ2-1	CASSSSGGTYNEQFF	TGTGCCAGCAGCTCCTCAGGGGGGACCTACAATGAGCAGTTCTTC
NA	NA	TRBV21-1	TRBJ1-5	CASSSKFREGDSNQPQHF	TGTGCCAGCAGCTCAAAGTTCAGGGAGGGGGATAGCAATCAGCCCCAGCATTTT
NA	once	TRBV3-1/TRBV3-2	TRBJ2-5	CASSNQETQYF	TGTGCCAGCAGCAACCAAGAGACCCAGTACTTC
NA	few	TRBV18	TRBJ1-1	CASSQGNTEAFF	TGTGCCAGCTCACAGGGTAACACTGAAGCTTTCTTT
NA	NA	TRBV7-9	TRBJ1-2	CASTLRDYGYTF	TGTGCCAGCACCCTAAGAGACTATGGCTACACCTTC
NA	NA	TRBV4-2	TRBJ2-1	CASSQDPAARYNEQFF	TGTGCCAGCAGCCAAGACCCAGCGGCGCGTTACAATGAGCAGTTCTTC
NA	large	TRBV28	TRBJ2-3	CASSSPGAADTQYF	TGTGCCAGCAGTTCCCCTGGGGCAGCCGATACGCAGTATTTT
NA	NA	TRBV28	TRBJ2-3	CASTADSPTDTQYF	TGTGCCAGCACCGCGGACAGCCCCACAGATACGCAGTATTTT
NA	few	TRBV7-2	TRBJ2-3	CASSLGPSGLSTDTQYF	TGTGCCAGCAGCTTAGGCCCGAGCGGGCTAAGCACAGATACGCAGTATTTT
TRBD1	NA	TRBV5-5	TRBJ2-3	CASGTGGGTDTQYF	TGTGCCAGCGGAACAGGGGGTGGAACAGATACGCAGTATTTT
NA	NA	TRBV30	TRBJ1-1	CAWRVNPETEAFF	TGTGCCTGGAGAGTGAACCCCGAGACTGAAGCTTTCTTT
NA	NA	TRBV3-1/TRBV3-2	TRBJ1-5	CASSVMYPFWHHQPQHF	TGTGCCAGCAGCGTTATGTATCCCTTTTGGCATCATCAGCCCCAGCATTTT